The text below deals with one TCR beta chain. This clonotype turned up a few times. Its antigen specificity is not known. No much larger clone is present one base from it, and per-base qualities are unavailable. Amplification of TCR beta CDR3 regions was carried out from RNA transcripts. The TCR CDR3 was subjected to a first round of RT-PCR using the HTBI primer set and the Qiagen OneStep RT-PCR kit. A second multiplex PCR round built the libraries, followed by size selection and purification. Paired-end sequencing of the libraries was performed with 100 bp reads on an Illumina HiSeq2000. The study's processing was this. SOAPnuke was used to process the raw data, throwing out any read that contained adapters or uncalled bases, had a mean Phred below 15, or lacked an exact constant-primer or identifier match. High-quality paired reads were merged with COPE v1.2.5, and unique nucleotide sequences were defined as clonotypes. MiTCR v1.1 was used to align clonotypes to the IMGT TRBV, TRBD and TRBJ reference segments. The analysis included only V-J combinations with a frequency above 0.0001, which together covered approximately 99% of the repertoires. The TCS score was defined as F50 (clonal expansion) divided by E x V (chaos), with BLOSUM62-based TCRdist calculated between CDR3 peptides within each V-J. Welch's t-statistics and random forest reduced some 510 V-J features to around 14, which were used in a naive Bayes classifier (R e1071). TCRdb reanalyzed the raw reads on its own, using fastp at Q25 for trimming and MiXCR for clone calling, and kept in-frame beta chains. CDR3 protein sequences are deduplicated, and each keeps its most common genes and DNA. The V and J calls shown here were made by TCRdb, not taken from the authors' results. Recorded for this sample are under 350,000 distinct CDR3 sequences; roughly a fifth of them occurred a single time. The ten largest clones represent over 45% of the sample.

The sample belongs to a study of T cells in Graves' hyperthyroidism and ophthalmopathy (dated by TCRdb to the late 2010s). With regard to the full study: Peripheral blood samples were taken at the time of initial diagnosis, prior to any treatment. To identify distinguishing TCR V-J signatures, a discovery cohort of about 100 patients was used, comprising 43 with Graves' ophthalmopathy and some 57 with stable Graves' hyperthyroidism. An independent validation cohort of around 19 hyperthyroidism patients and about 15 patients who later progressed to ophthalmopathy tested prospective prediction of ophthalmopathy. The approximately 100 discovery patients were randomly divided into training and test sets at a 7:3 ratio. Thyroid tissue and blood T-cell repertoires from roughly six Graves' hyperthyroidism patients were also compared in the study. Following sampling, methimazole starting at 30 mg daily was given to hyperthyroidism patients, and high-dose intravenous methylprednisolone was given to ophthalmopathy patients. The paper describes TCR Vbeta CDR3 sequencing of around 140 peripheral blood samples, made up of about 40 ophthalmopathy patients, some 76 hyperthyroidism patients and 17 progressor patients. What the research found in general, with its limitations: During validation, the model predicted progression to ophthalmopathy a median of approximately 6 months ahead of onset, with 70.59% sensitivity and about 75% specificity. Most expanded thyroid clonotypes (frequency above 0.001) were also detected in blood, suggesting blood repertoires may reflect thyroid immune responses. No statistical method was used to fix the sample size in advance, and group allocation was not hidden from the investigators. Ophthalmopathy was separated from stable hyperthyroidism by a 13 V-J signature model, with approximately 86% sensitivity and approximately 84% specificity obtained in cross-validation and 80%/75% obtained in testing.

Stable Graves' hyperthyroidism was defined as the absence of progression to ophthalmopathy over 18 months of follow-up. Hyperthyroidism patients were newly diagnosed, had a disease duration of under 2 months, and were aged 18 to 65 years. Any patient with an uncontrolled infection, another autoimmune disease, pregnancy or lactation was excluded. Diagnoses were established on the basis of clinical symptoms, serum thyroxine and TRAb, thyroid ultrasound, and orbital computed tomography. PBMCs were isolated from about 9 ml of fresh peripheral blood by Ficoll-Paque density gradient centrifugation. Total RNA was extracted with Trizol reagent, and quality was checked on an Agilent 2100 Bioanalyzer. Trimming takes 0 bases from V and 3 bases from J, and the germline ends sit 17 bases apart. CDR1 and CDR2 were assigned from the germline V gene (reference sequence) as SEHNR and FQNEAQ. The CDR3 sequence holds 17 residues, the cysteine and phenylalanine included. Only the CDR3 region is kept as DNA, spanning 51 bases read in frame from base 1.

The TCR was taken from a woman aged 45-59 years with Graves' hyperthyroidism. The rearrangement combines TRBV7-9 with TRBJ1-1, with a tentative D gene TRBD1 over 5 matching bases. The sequenced sample was blood. At the DNA level, the sequence is TGTGCCAGCAGCTTAGCGATATGGGGACGCACCTACACTGAAGCTTTCTTT. This is translated as CASSLAIWGRTYTEAFF.